The 20 T cell receptor beta chains given below trace back to one sample, sequenced in a study of blood T cells in healthy people across ages. Through a sample-barcoded 5' primer and a J-beta primer mix, a second PCR was run for roughly 6 to 11 cycles. TCRdb re-derived calls from the 5' RACE reads in MiXCR, one entry per CDR3 protein. Of about 1.5 million distinct CDR3 sequences listed, about 45% were seen once; the top ten hold around 4%. Sequenced: blood. The receptor set was obtained from a woman younger than 30 in good health.

The genes are TRBV4-3 and TRBJ2-7, with a weak D call TRBD1 (6 bases). The ends were cut back, 0 bases at V and 1 base at J, with 10 bases in the middle. The CDR3 runs 15 residues. Germline V lookup: CDR1 LGHNA, CDR2 YSLEER. CDR3: CASSQETGFSYEQYF. The CDR3 bases are TGCGCCAGCAGCCAAGAAACAGGGTTTTCCTACGAGCAGTACTTC.

This clonotype was counted between two and nine times. The V gene is TRBV7-8, the J gene TRBJ2-1; 10 bases agree with TRBD1. CDR3 size: 15 residues. Trimming cost V 10 bases and J 4 bases; bases outside gene matches: 10. Germline assignment: CDR1 SGHVS and CDR2 FQNEAQ. The CDR3 loop is CAIGDRGFRYNEQFF. In nucleotides, the CDR3 is TGTGCCATTGGGGACAGGGGATTCCGTTACAATGAGCAGTTCTTC.

There are a few counts of this clonotype. The chain carries TRBV4-2 and TRBJ1-2; 8 nucleotides agree with TRBD1. The CDR3 length is 15 residues. V lost 1 base, J lost 4 bases, and 5 bases stayed unmatched. CDR1 is LGHNA and CDR2 is YNFKEQ in the germline V gene. CDR3 DNA sequence: TGTGCCAGCAGCCAAGCAACAGGGGGAGGCTATGGCTACACCTTC. Translation: CASSQATGGGYGYTF.

Only one count was recorded for this clonotype. Just one base apart from a much larger clone, this may be a read error. The chain combines TRBV12-3 or TRBV12-4 with TRBJ2-6; D not certain. The CDR3 totals 15 residues. The CDR3 region has the DNA TGTGCCGGCAGTTTAGCTAGCTCTGGGGCCAACGTCCTGACTTTC. It is translated as CAGSLASSGANVLTF.

A few counts support this clonotype. The chain employs TRBV12-3 or TRBV12-4 and TRBJ2-6; unclear D gene. V shed 5 bases and J shed 0 bases, with 8 bases lying between them. The CDR3 is 15 residues long. In DNA, the CDR3 is TGTGCCAGCAGTAGTTGGGACTCTGGGGCCAACGTCCTGACTTTC. Its protein product is CASSSWDSGANVLTF.

The rearrangement uses TRBV5-1 and TRBJ1-4; D not resolved. Trimming cost V 0 bases and J 8 bases, with 8 bases left between them. The CDR3 extends over 13 amino acids. Germline-derived CDR1 and CDR2 are SGHRS and YFSETQ. CDR3 amino acids: CASSLGVREKLFF. The CDR3 DNA follows: TGCGCCAGCAGCTTGGGGGTACGGGAAAAACTGTTTTTT.

To note about this clonotype: The junction shows a germline mismatch at one end, possibly a read error. The chain uses TRBV27 and TRBJ2-5; 9 nucleotides line up with TRBD1. Near its end, the DNA agrees better with TRBJ2-7, so the J call may be wrong. The CDR3 extends over 14 amino acids. Germline CDR1 MNHEY, CDR2 SMNVEV (reference sequence). The CDR3 region is CANSTPGQGTEQYF. In DNA form, the CDR3 reads TGTGCCAACAGTACGCCGGGACAGGGTACCGAGCAGTACTTC.

The gene calls are TRBV6-6 and TRBJ1-6; D is perhaps TRBD1 (6 bases). The germline V and J ends were trimmed by 4 bases and 7 bases, with 17 bases remaining between them. This CDR3 contains 16 residues. The V gene's germline CDR1 is MNHNY and CDR2 SVGAGI (reference sequence). The CDR3 DNA follows: TGTGCCAGCAGTTGGGGGGCAGGTGCGAGAAATTCACCCCTCCACTTT. Residues: CASSWGAGARNSPLHF.

CDR3 nucleotide sequence: TGTGCCAGCTCATCTTCCCGCATGGGACTAGCGGGAGAGGACGAGCAGTTCTTC. This gives the protein CASSSSRMGLAGEDEQFF. The chain employs TRBV18 and TRBJ2-1; 14 positions agree with TRBD2. The germline gives CDR1 KGHSH, CDR2 LQKENI. J lost 10 bases, V lost 5 bases, and 16 bases had no gene match. CDR3 length equals 18 residues.

The chain employs TRBV9 and TRBJ2-1; no definite D call. Germline CDR1 reads SGDLS; CDR2 reads YYNGEE. The germline V and J ends were trimmed by 2 bases and 4 bases, with 13 bases remaining between them. The CDR3 has 15 amino acids. CDR3 nucleotide sequence: TGTGCCAGCAGCGTGGACCCCCTTCCTTACAATGAGCAGTTCTTC. Encoded protein: CASSVDPLPYNEQFF.

The V gene is TRBV7-9, the J gene TRBJ2-7; possible D gene TRBD2, 5 bases. Germline CDR1 and CDR2: SEHNR and FQNEAQ (reference sequence). This CDR3 has 14 amino acids. Trimming pared 5 bases from V and 7 bases from J, leaving 18 bases between. This chain's CDR3 is CASSPSGVTGEQYF. CDR3 DNA: TGTGCCAGCAGCCCCTCTGGGGTTACGGGGGAGCAGTACTTC.

This clonotype came up a few times. The J gene is TRBJ2-5, the V gene TRBV24-1; 9 bases are a match to TRBD1. Germline V gives CDR1 KGHDR, CDR2 SFDVKD. V trimming: 0 bases; J trimming: 5 bases; junction bases outside the gene matches: 3. This CDR3 has 15 amino acids. The CDR3 nucleotides are TGTGCCACCAGTGATTTGGGGGACAGGGAGGAGACCCAGTACTTC. Translated: CATSDLGDREETQYF.

Notes on this clonotype: A read error may be the cause here, since a much bigger clone is one base away. V is TRBV5-6 and J is TRBJ2-7; D may be TRBD1 or TRBD2 (5 bases each). The better agreement between TRBJ2-5 and the DNA end casts doubt on the J call. CDR1 SGHDT and CDR2 YYEEEE come from the germline V gene. The CDR3 extends over 13 amino acids. CDR3 region: CAGSLKGTETQYF. CDR3 DNA sequence: TGTGCCGGCAGCTTGAAGGGGACGGAGACCCAGTACTTC.

There are a few counts of this clonotype. The gene calls are TRBV27 and TRBJ2-3, with D unclear. Trimming removed 5 bases from V and 0 bases from J, with 15 bases in between. Per germline, CDR1 MNHEY and CDR2 SMNVEV (reference sequence). CDR3 length: 16 amino acids. Here the CDR3 DNA reads TGTGCCAGCAGTACTCACTACTTTCCTAGCACAGATACGCAGTATTTT. Its translation: CASSTHYFPSTDTQYF.

The rearrangement links TRBV4-3 to TRBJ2-5; no definite D call. Trimming took off 2 bases at V and 5 bases at J, with 12 bases between the two ends. This CDR3 has 14 amino acids. In germline, CDR1 is LGHNA, CDR2 YSLEER. CDR3 nucleotides: TGCGCCAGCAGCCAAAGATGGCAGGAGGAGACCCAGTACTTC. It encodes CASSQRWQEETQYF.

The chain uses TRBV12-3 or TRBV12-4 and TRBJ2-3; tentatively, D is TRBD2 (5 bases). V lost 7 bases to trimming and J lost 4 bases, with 15 bases between them. The CDR3 spans 14 residues. CDR3 in DNA: TGTGCCAGCATTCTTGGACTGAGAGCAGATACGCAGTATTTT. Its protein product is CASILGLRADTQYF.

This clonotype was counted a few times. This chain joins TRBV4-3 and TRBJ2-1; 8 bases agree with TRBD1. Germline V gene data show CDR1 as LGHNA and CDR2 as YSLEER. CDR3 length equals 17 residues. V lost 2 bases to trimming and J lost 4 bases; unmatched junction nucleotides: 10. CDR3 sequence: CASSQRFSGGSYNEQFF. As DNA, the CDR3 is TGCGCCAGCAGCCAAAGGTTCTCAGGGGGCTCGTACAATGAGCAGTTCTTC.

Here the CDR3 DNA reads TGCAGCGTTGAAGTACAGAGAAACTATGGCTACACCTTC. Amino acid sequence: CSVEVQRNYGYTF. The V and J genes are TRBV29-1 and TRBJ1-2; D unclear. The CDR3 has 13 residues. Germline assignment: CDR1 SQVTM and CDR2 ANQGSEA. The V gene lost 1 base and the J gene lost 2 bases, with 8 bases spanning the gap.

V usage is TRBV6-2 or TRBV6-3 and J usage is TRBJ1-1; D is uncertain. V lost 7 bases, J lost 6 bases, and 9 bases lay in between. The CDR3 runs 11 residues. From germline, CDR1 is MNHEY and CDR2 SVGEGT. CDR3 in amino acids: CASTPGAEAFF. CDR3 DNA sequence: TGTGCCAGCACCCCCGGCGCTGAAGCTTTCTTT.

The chain has TRBV5-1 and TRBJ2-1; 8 positions match TRBD1. J was trimmed by 2 bases and V by 5 bases; bases with no gene match: 6. CDR1 is SGHRS and CDR2 is YFSETQ in the germline V gene. The CDR3 consists of 15 residues. CDR3 sequence (DNA): TGCGCCAGCAGTAGTGCACAGGGGGCCTACAATGAGCAGTTCTTC. Its translation: CASSSAQGAYNEQFF. The variable domain in full, with the rest retrieved from reference TRBV5-1 and TRBJ2-1, is KAGVTQTPRYLIKTRGQQVTLSCSPISGHRSVSWYQQTPGQGLQFLFEYFSETQRNKGNFPGRFSGRQFSNSRSEMNVSTLELGDSALYLCASSSAQGAYNEQFFGPGTRLTVL.